This T cell receptor (beta chain) was captured in a study of blood T cell repertoires in COVID-19. Study details: Sources were T cells, B-cell-depleted T cells, or PBMCs; the material itself was cDNA or gDNA.

In assigning cohorts, the study relied on participant-reported clinical history. The V gene's germline CDR1 is SEHNR and CDR2 FQNEAQ (reference sequence). The CDR3 contains 14 residues. J lost 0 bases, V lost 7 bases, and 4 bases had no gene match. This table comes from immunoSEQ multiplex PCR, and its TCRdb copy is limited to in-frame clones, with some not included. The repertoire includes under 400,000 clones, approximately 83% of them detected once, and around 4.5% sits in the top ten. This sequence joins TRBV7-9 and TRBJ1-2; 8 nucleotides match TRBD1. The clonotype was recovered from a woman in her 40s with acute COVID-19. What was sequenced was PBMCs or T cells enriched from blood (not recorded which). Here the CDR3 reads CASTPTGANYGYTF. The CDR3 nucleotides read TGTGCCAGCACCCCGACAGGGGCTAACTATGGCTACACCTTC.